The 22 T cell receptor beta chains below come from one sample, sequenced in a study of MAIT cells during Salmonella Paratyphi A infection. General study results and limits: Oligoclonal MAIT cells preferred TRBV20 and TRBV6, with usage seemingly unaffected by infection.

What these receptors recognize is not known. Time point meaning: before S. Paratyphi A challenge (baseline). The MAIT cell gate was Valpha7.2+ CD161+ T cells, sorted by flow cytometry. MiXCR, run by TCRdb on the 5' RACE reads, gives a single entry per CDR3 protein. The sample carries some 550 distinct CDR3 sequences, roughly a third recorded once. Sequences were derived from MAIT cells from blood, sampled at the first sampling point of the challenge study. These receptors all come from a person between 18 and 75 years old who was deliberately infected with Salmonella Paratyphi A in a paratyphoid fever challenge study.

Relative to its sample, this clonotype is medium-sized. This chain links TRBV6-4 with TRBJ2-1; D may be TRBD1 or TRBD2 (7 bases each). This CDR3 contains 17 residues. Trimming pared 2 bases from V and 2 bases from J, leaving 16 bases between. Germline CDR1 is MRHNA and CDR2 is SNTAGT. CDR3 coding DNA: TGTGCCAGCAGTGACGGGACCTCAGGGGGGGCCTACAATGAGCAGTTCTTC. Translated, it gives CASSDGTSGGAYNEQFF.

This clonotype qualifies as medium-sized (0.01 to 0.1%). The chain links TRBV20-1 to TRBJ2-7; 8 bases are a match to TRBD2. Per germline, CDR1 DFQATT and CDR2 SNEGSKA (reference sequence). The V and J ends lost 3 bases and 7 bases, in that order; junction bases with no gene match: 11. CDR3 length: 14 residues. CDR3 bases: TGCAGTGCTAGGGGGAGCGGGAGTGCGGAAGAGCAGTACTTC. As protein: CSARGSGSAEEQYF.

The chain links TRBV20-1 to TRBJ1-5, with 8 bases fitting TRBD1. Germline V gene lookup returns CDR1 DFQATT and CDR2 SNEGSKA (reference sequence). CDR3 length: 14 amino acids. Trimming cost V 0 bases and J 6 bases; bases outside gene matches: 4. CDR3 in amino acids: CSARDGTGFQPQHF. The CDR3 DNA follows: TGCAGTGCTAGAGATGGGACAGGTTTTCAGCCCCAGCATTTT.

The J gene is TRBJ1-1, the V gene TRBV20-1, with 8 bases fitting TRBD1. The J segment lost 4 bases and the V segment lost 6 bases, leaving 13 bases of the junction unmatched. Germline CDR1 reads DFQATT; CDR2 reads SNEGSKA (reference sequence). This CDR3 is built from 15 residues. CDR3 protein: CSAIEPGQVSTEAFF. CDR3 sequence (DNA): TGCAGTGCGATAGAACCGGGACAGGTTTCCACTGAAGCTTTCTTT.

In the case of this clonotype: At one end, the junction sequence differs from germline, possibly due to a read error. The chain couples TRBV7-7 to TRBJ1-5; 7 nucleotides match TRBD1. This CDR3 spans 15 amino acids. Germline V lookup: CDR1 SSHAT, CDR2 FNYEAQ (reference sequence). The chain's CDR3 is CASTATGNSNQPQHF. The CDR3 coding sequence is TGTGCTAGCACAGCGACAGGGAATAGCAATCAGCCCCAGCATTTT.

This chain links TRBV20-1 with TRBJ2-7; D tentatively fits TRBD1 or TRBD2 (5 bases each). V was shortened by 6 bases and J by 7 bases, with 25 bases between the two germline ends. The CDR3 sequence is 15 residues long. Germline V gene lookup returns CDR1 DFQATT and CDR2 SNEGSKA (reference sequence). CDR3 protein: CSASPRGRDLTEQYF. The CDR3 nucleotides are TGCAGTGCATCACCCCGGGGCAGAGACTTAACAGAGCAGTACTTC.

Only a few counts were recorded for this clonotype. The chain recombines TRBV20-1 with TRBJ1-1; D is possibly TRBD1 (6 bases). V was clipped by 6 bases and J by 5 bases, with 10 bases between them. CDR3 length equals 11 residues. Per the germline V gene, CDR1 is DFQATT and CDR2 is SNEGSKA (reference sequence). The CDR3 DNA sequence: TGCAGTGCGGGGGGCGAAACTGAAGCTTTCTTT. Translating it yields CSAGGETEAFF.

The chain carries TRBV20-1 and TRBJ2-1; 7 positions match TRBD2. Unmatched junction bases numbered 3, after V lost 4 bases and J lost 0 bases. The germline V gene encodes CDR1 DFQATT and CDR2 SNEGSKA (reference sequence). The CDR3 covers 14 residues. CDR3 sequence: CSAIWTSSYNEQFF. CDR3 nucleotide sequence: TGCAGTGCTATTTGGACTAGCTCCTACAATGAGCAGTTCTTC.

V gene TRBV6-4 combines with J gene TRBJ2-6, with D hard to call. Germline CDR1 is MRHNA and CDR2 is SNTAGT. V was pared by 0 bases and J by 4 bases, with 7 bases between. The CDR3 sequence is 15 residues long. The DNA of the CDR3 is TGTGCCAGCAGTGACTCGCTCACCGGGGCCAACGTCCTGACTTTC. Translation gives CASSDSLTGANVLTF.

The V call is TRBV20-1, the J call TRBJ1-1; a possible D gene is TRBD1 (5 bases). The CDR3 has 15 amino acids. V lost 0 bases and J 3 bases, leaving 14 bases between the germline ends. The V gene's germline CDR1 is DFQATT and CDR2 SNEGSKA (reference sequence). Here the CDR3 DNA reads TGCAGTGCTAGAGATCAGGGAGGCGGAGACACTGAAGCTTTCTTT. This sequence encodes CSARDQGGGDTEAFF.

The CDR3 DNA reads TGTGCCAGCAGTCAGCGGGGGGACGGCGGAGATACGCAGTATTTT. It specifies CASSQRGDGGDTQYF. This chain joins TRBV6-4 and TRBJ2-3, with 9 positions matching TRBD2. The CDR3 has 15 residues. V trimming: 5 bases; J trimming: 5 bases; junction bases outside the gene matches: 8. From germline, CDR1 is MRHNA and CDR2 SNTAGT.

The V and J genes are TRBV5-1 and TRBJ2-1; maybe TRBD1 (5 bases). This CDR3 is 13 amino acids long. Between the trimmed V and J ends, which lost 4 bases and 4 bases, there was a span of 9 bases. In germline, CDR1 is SGHRS, CDR2 YFSETQ. The CDR3 DNA reads TGCGCCAGCAGCCCTGGGGCTTACAATGAGCAGTTCTTC. It translates to CASSPGAYNEQFF.

This clonotype is labeled as large (0.1 to 1%). This chain links TRBV4-2 with TRBJ2-7; 8 bases are shared with TRBD2. This CDR3 region has 16 residues. V lost 0 bases and J lost 0; bases outside the gene matches: 4. Germline V lookup: CDR1 LGHNA, CDR2 YNFKEQ. CDR3 sequence: CASSQEETSASYEQYF. The DNA for the CDR3 is TGTGCCAGCAGCCAAGAAGAGACTAGCGCCTCCTACGAGCAGTACTTC.

The chain uses TRBV6-4 and TRBJ2-1; 11 bases agree with TRBD2. Germline V gene sequence: CDR1 MRHNA, CDR2 SNTAGT. The CDR3 length is 16 residues. V was clipped by 4 bases and J by 5 bases; unmatched bases: 7. CDR3 region: CASSVSGTSGHNEQFF. The CDR3 region has the DNA TGTGCCAGCAGTGTCTCTGGGACTAGCGGCCACAATGAGCAGTTCTTC.

This clonotype came up a few times. The chain has TRBV6-4 and TRBJ2-1; TRBD2 matches 9 bases. This CDR3 is built from 15 residues. Trimming removed 3 bases from V and 3 bases from J; junction bases left unmatched: 3. Germline V gene data show CDR1 as MRHNA and CDR2 as SNTAGT. The CDR3 region has the DNA TGTGCCAGCAGTGAAGGTAGCGGGAGCTACAATGAGCAGTTCTTC. Its protein product is CASSEGSGSYNEQFF.

J is TRBJ2-1 and V is TRBV15; D is possibly TRBD2 (6 bases). The V end was cut by 5 bases, the J end by 4 bases, with 21 bases between. The germline CDR1 and CDR2 sequences are LNHNV and YYDKDF (reference sequence). The CDR3 loop spans 17 amino acids. The CDR3 bases are TGTGCCACCAGCCGAAGCTCTCGGGGGTCCCCTTACAATGAGCAGTTCTTC. It codes for CATSRSSRGSPYNEQFF.

The J gene is TRBJ1-6, the V gene TRBV5-1; no clear D gene. Per germline, CDR1 SGHRS and CDR2 YFSETQ. V dropped 4 bases and J dropped 8 bases, with 10 bases sitting between them. The CDR3 has 13 amino acids. CDR3 protein: CASSTNEYSPLHF. DNA for the CDR3: TGCGCCAGCAGCACGAATGAGTATTCACCCCTCCACTTT.

The sample holds one count of this clonotype. The genes are TRBV15 and TRBJ2-7; TRBD2 matches at 9 bases. The germline V gene has CDR1 LNHNV and CDR2 YYDKDF (reference sequence). This CDR3 is built from 15 residues. After removal of 0 bases from V and 4 bases from J, the junction contained 4 bases not matched to a gene. CDR3 loop: CATSRDFSGSYEQYF. CDR3 sequence (DNA): TGTGCCACCAGCAGAGATTTTAGCGGGAGTTACGAGCAGTACTTC. The full variable domain, in which reference TRBV15 and TRBJ2-7 provide the parts outside the CDR3, is DAMVIQNPRYQVTQFGKPVTLSCSQTLNHNVMYWYQQKSSQAPKLLFHYYDKDFNNEADTPDNFQSRRPNTSFCFLDIRSPGLGDTAMYLCATSRDFSGSYEQYFGPGTRLTVT.

This clonotype is categorized as large. The CDR3 spells CSIPGGLISYEQYF. The CDR3 DNA reads as TGCAGCATCCCGGGGGGGCTTATCTCCTACGAGCAGTACTTC. The genes are TRBV20-1 and TRBJ2-7; the match to TRBD2 covers 8 bases. The CDR3 consists of 14 residues. Germline V gene lookup returns CDR1 DFQATT and CDR2 SNEGSKA (reference sequence).

The chain is built from TRBV6-4 and TRBJ2-7; D not resolved. There are 14 residues in the CDR3. Trimming took off 4 bases at V and 3 bases at J, with 13 bases between the two ends. The germline V gene has CDR1 MRHNA and CDR2 SNTAGT. In DNA form, the CDR3 reads TGTGCCAGCAGTGCTAGAAATACCTTCTACGAGCAGTACTTC. Its protein is CASSARNTFYEQYF.

The genes are TRBV6-4 and TRBJ2-7, with D unresolved. The length of the CDR3 is 14 residues. Germline CDR1 and CDR2: MRHNA and SNTAGT. V was trimmed by 4 bases and J by 2 bases, leaving 12 bases between them. The DNA for the CDR3 is TGTGCCAGCAGTGCTAGAGACAAAACCTACGAGCAGTACTTC. Protein sequence: CASSARDKTYEQYF.

In its sample, this clonotype is large. The chain couples TRBV20-1 to TRBJ2-2; 10 bases line up with TRBD1. The CDR3 length is 15 residues. V gave up 3 bases and J gave up 5 bases; unmatched junction bases: 6. Germline CDR1 reads DFQATT; CDR2 reads SNEGSKA (reference sequence). CDR3 bases: TGCAGTGCTAGCCTCGGGACAGGGGAAACCGGGGAGCTGTTTTTT. Encoded protein: CSASLGTGETGELFF.